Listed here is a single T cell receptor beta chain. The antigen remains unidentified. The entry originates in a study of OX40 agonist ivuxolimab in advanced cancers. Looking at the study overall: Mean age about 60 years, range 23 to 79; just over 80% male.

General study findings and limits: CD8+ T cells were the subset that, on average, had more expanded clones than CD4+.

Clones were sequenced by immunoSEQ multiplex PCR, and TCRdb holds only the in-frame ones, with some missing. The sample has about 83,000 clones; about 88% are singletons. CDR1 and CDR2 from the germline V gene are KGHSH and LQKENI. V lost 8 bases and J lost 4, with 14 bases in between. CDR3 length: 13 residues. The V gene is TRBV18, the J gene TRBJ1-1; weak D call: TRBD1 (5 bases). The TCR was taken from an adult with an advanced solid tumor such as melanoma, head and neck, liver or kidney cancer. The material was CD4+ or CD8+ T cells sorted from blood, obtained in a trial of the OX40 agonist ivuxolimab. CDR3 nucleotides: TGTGCCAGCCGAACCCCGGGGGTCACTGAAGCTTTCTTT. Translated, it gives CASRTPGVTEAFF.